Here is one T cell receptor beta chain with its context. V lost 11 bases and J 2 bases, leaving 16 bases between the germline ends. CDR1 and CDR2 (germline): LNHDA, SQIVND (reference sequence). This CDR3 is 13 amino acids long. This record comes from a study of blood T cell repertoires in COVID-19. Assay: immunoSEQ multiplex PCR; the TCRdb copy retains only in-frame clones and omits some. The sample lists over 200,000 clones; over 70% were seen once. The receptor's source is a woman aged 25 to 39 who had been exposed to COVID-19. Specimen: PBMCs or T cells enriched from blood (not recorded which). V is TRBV19 and J is TRBJ2-7, with D maybe TRBD1 (6 bases). CDR3 coding DNA: TGTGCCGCCAGTAGAGCAGGGGCCTACGAGCAGTACTTC. It codes for CAASRAGAYEQYF. Filled out from reference TRBV19 and TRBJ2-7, the complete variable domain reads DGGITQSPKYLFRKEGQNVTLSCEQNLNHDAMYWYRQDPGQGLRLIYYSQIVNDFQKGDIAEGYSVSREKKESFPLTVTSAQKNPTAFYLCAASRAGAYEQYFGPGTRLTVT.